This T cell receptor (beta chain) was documented in a study of sequential checkpoint blockade in melanoma (dated by TCRdb to 2018 to 2020). Concerning the study at large: Patients were assigned by 1:1 randomization to either first-line nivolumab followed by ipilimumab (arm A) or ipilimumab followed by nivolumab (arm B). Maintenance nivolumab was given following each of the two trial sequences. Broad study findings and their caveats: Larger, independent patient cohorts are needed to validate the response-prediction model that combines TCR metrics and mutation burden.

TCRbeta CDR3 regions were immunosequenced from genomic DNA with the immunoSEQ Assay. Genomic DNA was amplified by bias-controlled multiplex PCR before high-throughput sequencing. As for the authors' bioinformatics: To quantify the absolute abundance of each unique TCRbeta CDR3 region, the sequences were collapsed and filtered. Clonality, defined as 1 minus Pielou's evenness, was calculated using productive rearrangements only. Clones with significantly greater frequencies in on-treatment versus baseline samples were identified using a previously published method. In TCRdb, the immuneACCESS table is reduced to in-frame sequences with V and J assigned. These tables do not hold every clone; where another copy was compared, an unresolved V gene accounts for under half, and the others remain unexplained. V, J and clone size reflect that table, while D and trimming were determined from the DNA. In all, the sample holds about 7,700 clones, and over 45% of those were seen once. The ten most abundant clones make up roughly 8.4% of the sample.

The sample holds a few counts of this clone. There is no known antigen for this receptor. Base qualities are missing; no much larger clone stands one base away. According to the study, the label for this sample's treatment or condition signals: randomized to nivolumab then ipilimumab (arm A) or the reverse (arm B). No trial patient had received prior DNA-damaging chemotherapy. Thawed PBMCs were sorted on a FACS Aria II flow cytometer to isolate live CD3+CD8+ cells negative for CD19 and CD56. CheckMate 064, a randomized, open-label phase II trial of sequential checkpoint blockade, was the source of the samples, all of which came from patients with melanoma. Peripheral blood mononuclear cells were collected by leukapheresis, purified using Ficoll-Paque, and frozen in human serum containing roughly 10% DMSO. Right after sorting, the blood CD3+CD8+ cells were verified to be >95% pure, and DNA extraction followed.

CDR3 length: 15 amino acids, cysteine to phenylalanine. Only the CDR3 DNA is retained, 45 bases long and in frame from the first base. This sample comprised CD8+ T cells sorted from blood (inferred from file names), obtained from a patient given nivolumab and ipilimumab in sequence. Here the chain combines TRBV1 and TRBJ1-2; TRBD1 reflects the table's D call only, with no check against the DNA. TRBV1 is recorded as a pseudogene. The clonotype originates from a human donor with melanoma. The CDR3 here reads CTSSQNRRPDGGYTF. The DNA sequence is given as TGCACCAGCAGCCAGAACAGGAGACCGGACGGTGGCTACACCTTC.